The present entry profiles one TCR beta chain with its context. Its antigen is unknown. Within one base of it there is no much larger clone, and no base qualities were kept. From cysteine to phenylalanine, the CDR3 is 16 amino acids long. CDR3 DNA is the only sequence kept; it has 48 bases, read in frame from the first base. Deletion took 4 bases off V and 1 base off J, with a span of 13 bases between the germline ends. CDR1 and CDR2 are drawn from the germline V gene (reference sequence): SEHNR, FQNEAQ. In Seattle, one collaborating source enrolled patients while the infection was active and tracked those patients longitudinally over the course of disease. Collaborating institutions collected whole blood in K2EDTA tubes following their own protocols. For TCRbeta analysis, collaborator samples were shipped as frozen whole blood, as isolated PBMCs, or as DNA extracted from either sample type. The immunoSEQ Assay, a bias-controlled multiplex PCR, was used to amplify TCRbeta CDR3 regions from genomic DNA. In the paper's pipeline: The number of nucleated cells in each sample was estimated from the amplification of reference gene primers within the assay. To quantify the absolute abundance of each unique TCRbeta CDR3 rearrangement, sequence reads were collapsed and filtered. Productive Simpson clonality was computed per sample as the square root of Simpson's diversity index over productive rearrangements. TCRdb stores this immuneACCESS table with in-frame sequences only. Part of the clones is absent; in the studies checked, under half of the shortfall reflects unresolved V genes, and no reason is known for the rest. V, J and clone size are those of that table, while D and trimming were read from the DNA. The sample yields 350,000 to 450,000 clones; around 87% were counted once. Clones ranked in the top ten supply about 2% of the sample.

The data stem from a study of blood T cell repertoires in COVID-19 (TCRdb year 2020). For the wider study: Samples from collaborators originated in the United States, Italy and Spain and spanned both the acute and convalescent phases of COVID-19. The prospective study material was composed of cDNA or gDNA derived from T cells, B-cell-depleted T cells, or PBMCs. Subjects who had been exposed to COVID-19, were actively infected with it, or had recovered from it provided the deeply sampled blood TCRbeta repertoires that made up the dataset. The repertoires were released in a freely available public database intended as a resource for research on the immune response to SARS-CoV-2. Samples were obtained from the ongoing ImmuneRACE study (first 160 participants) and from over a thousand subjects provided by 6 global collaborators. The sample metadata nearly always contained a de-identified subject ID, COVID-19 status, age in years and sex. Where HLA class I and class II types were available, the types were taken from metadata supplied by the sample provider, not from assay-based typing. What the work shows at the level of the full study, not this receptor alone: The quantity of clinical and demographic metadata differed by source and by participant and was supplied without curation.

Sequencing was carried out using peripheral blood. The receptor was derived from a woman in her sixties with COVID-19, enrolled during active disease. The chain couples TRBV7-9 to TRBJ2-2; a tentative D match to TRBD2 spans 6 bases. The DNA sequence reads TGTGCCAGCAGCTCCCTCGGGAGACAGAACACCGGGGAGCTGTTTTTT. It is translated as CASSSLGRQNTGELFF.